This T cell receptor (beta chain) originates from a study of T cell responses to AZD1222 COVID-19 vaccine. Looking at the study overall: It was second doses at about 4 or about 12 weeks that were pooled.

Clones were sequenced by immunoSEQ multiplex PCR, and TCRdb holds only the in-frame ones, with some missing. The sample lists approximately 98,000 clones; around 83% were seen once. On this clone itself: What it binds is unknown.

Study findings and constraints: Donors were mostly white British, more females; clonal diversity possibly underestimated. As reported, nearly half of all spike-specific TCRs target variant regions that are unmutated.

This CDR3 contains 11 residues. Germline V lookup: CDR1 KGHDR, CDR2 SFDVKD. V was cut by 9 bases and J by 6 bases, with 7 bases left in between. The receptor comes from an adult in good health. Sample: peripheral blood, taken on day 0 of AZD1222 vaccination. The V and J genes are TRBV24-1 and TRBJ2-2, with unresolved D. CDR3 nucleotides: TGTGCCACCGAAAACCCCGGGGAGCTGTTTTTT. Amino acid sequence: CATENPGELFF.